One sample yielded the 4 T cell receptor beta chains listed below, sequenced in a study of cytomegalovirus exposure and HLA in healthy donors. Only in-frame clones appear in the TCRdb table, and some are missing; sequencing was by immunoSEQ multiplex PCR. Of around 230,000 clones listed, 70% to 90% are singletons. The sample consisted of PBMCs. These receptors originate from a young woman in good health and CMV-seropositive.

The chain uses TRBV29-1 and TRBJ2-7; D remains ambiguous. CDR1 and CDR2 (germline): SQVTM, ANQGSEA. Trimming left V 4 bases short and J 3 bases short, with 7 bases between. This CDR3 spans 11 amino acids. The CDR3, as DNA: TGCAGCGTTGGTAGCAGCTACGAGCAGTACTTC. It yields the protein CSVGSSYEQYF.

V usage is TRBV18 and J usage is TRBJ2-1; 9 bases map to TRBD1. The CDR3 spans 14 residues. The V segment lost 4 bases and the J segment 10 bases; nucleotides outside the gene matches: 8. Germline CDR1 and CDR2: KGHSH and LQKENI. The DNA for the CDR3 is TGTGCCAGCTCACGAAGGACAGGGGAGAGGGAGCAGTTCTTC. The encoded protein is CASSRRTGEREQFF.

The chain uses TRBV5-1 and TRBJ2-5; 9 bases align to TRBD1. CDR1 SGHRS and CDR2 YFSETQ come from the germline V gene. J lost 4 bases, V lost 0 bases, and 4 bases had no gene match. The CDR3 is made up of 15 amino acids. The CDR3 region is CASSLAGTGTETQYF. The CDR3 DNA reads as TGCGCCAGCAGCTTGGCCGGGACAGGGACAGAGACCCAGTACTTC.

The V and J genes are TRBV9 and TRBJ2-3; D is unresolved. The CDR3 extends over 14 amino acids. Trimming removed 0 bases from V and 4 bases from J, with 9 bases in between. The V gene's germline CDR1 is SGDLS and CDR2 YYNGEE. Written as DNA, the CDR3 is TGTGCCAGCAGCGTAGGGAATCAGGCAGATACGCAGTATTTT. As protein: CASSVGNQADTQYF.